This T cell receptor beta chain was sequenced for a study of cytomegalovirus exposure and HLA in healthy donors. This clone was picked up one time. Antigen unknown. Notes on the study in general: Specificity of three CMV-associated chains for CMV antigens was verified in vitro. Cytomegalovirus-associated status was assigned to about 160 TCR beta chains.

Here immunoSEQ multiplex PCR was the method, and the copy in TCRdb shows in-frame clones only, minus some. The sample carries some 60,000 clones, 90% to 96% recorded once. Separate from the approximately 720-subject first cohort was the 120-subject validation cohort, to which the donors belonged. With V trimmed by 6 bases and J by 4 bases, 11 bases remained unmatched. Germline CDR1 and CDR2: MNHEY and SVGAGI. The CDR3 is 15 residues long. This chain uses TRBV6-5 with TRBJ2-5; 7 nucleotides align to TRBD1. Sequenced: PBMCs. This receptor was identified in a man younger than 35 in good health and CMV-seronegative. The CDR3 region is CASRNNRGRGETQYF. DNA of the CDR3: TGTGCCAGCAGGAACAACAGGGGTCGGGGAGAGACCCAGTACTTC.